The 30 T cell receptor beta chains below were found in one sample sequenced in a study of T cell repertoires in cytomegalovirus infection. TCRdb reanalysed the reads using MiXCR and keeps one entry per CDR3 protein. The sample carries 680,000 or so distinct CDR3 sequences, roughly a third recorded once. Sequenced: PBMCs. The receptors were sampled from a human donor in good health (CMV status not recorded). Some clones in this sample may be carry-over from other donors' samples.

On this clonotype: This may stem from a read error, because a much larger clone lies one nucleotide away. The DNA of the CDR3 is TGTGACAGCAGCCATCCGAGGGCGGGCCTTTCCACCTTC. Amino acids: CDSSHPRAGLSTF. The chain has TRBV28 and TRBJ1-2, with D unresolved. Germline-derived CDR1 and CDR2 are MDHEN and SYDVKM. The CDR3 has 13 amino acids.

The chain combines TRBV15 with TRBJ1-5, with TRBD1 matching 8 bases. The V segment lost 5 bases and the J segment 5 bases; nucleotides outside the gene matches: 5. This CDR3 has 14 residues. Per the germline V gene, CDR1 is LNHNV and CDR2 is YYDKDF (reference sequence). The CDR3 loop reads CATSRGTGDQPQHF. CDR3 nucleotides: TGTGCCACCAGCCGAGGGACAGGCGATCAGCCCCAGCATTTT.

This clonotype has only a few counts. The chain recombines TRBV6-6 with TRBJ1-2; D is ambiguous. The CDR3 is 14 amino acids. Germline CDR1 and CDR2: MNHNY and SVGAGI (reference sequence). V lost 8 bases, J lost 4 bases, and 17 bases lay in between. The CDR3 sequence is CASRPGITLYGYTF. CDR3 DNA sequence: TGTGCCAGCCGGCCCGGGATCACCCTCTATGGCTACACCTTC.

In its sample, this clonotype was seen a few times. The CDR3 loop reads CASSYLNTGELFF. In nucleotides, the CDR3 is TGTGCCAGCAGTTACTTAAACACCGGGGAGCTGTTTTTT. The chain has TRBV6-2 or TRBV6-3 and TRBJ2-2; D uncertain. The V gene's germline CDR1 is MNHEY and CDR2 SVGEGT. Deletions cut 1 base from V and 2 bases from J, with 2 bases between. The CDR3 loop spans 13 amino acids.

The rearrangement links TRBV15 to TRBJ2-1, with TRBD2 identical over 13 bases. This CDR3 region has 16 residues. The trim removed 2 bases at V and 7 bases at J, leaving 5 bases unmatched. Germline CDR1 LNHNV, CDR2 YYDKDF (reference sequence). The DNA for the CDR3 is TGTGCCACCAGCAGACCCGGGACTAGCGGGGAAAATGAGCAGTTCTTC. As protein: CATSRPGTSGENEQFF.

As concerns this clonotype: This CDR3 is missing its conserved last phenylalanine or tryptophan, likely due to a read error. The limits of the CDR3 on the DNA are not certain, so only TCRdb's listed CDR3 is given. This CDR3 reads CASSQDTGRTGYNEQLL. The chain links TRBV4-1 to TRBJ2-1; TRBD1, as called in the table, went unchecked against the DNA. Termini included, the CDR3 measures 17 amino acids. The V gene's germline CDR1 is MGHRA and CDR2 YSYEKL.

The chain uses TRBV7-8 and TRBJ2-3; 7 bases fit TRBD1. The V segment lost 5 bases and the J segment 1 base; nucleotides outside the gene matches: 6. CDR1 is SGHVS and CDR2 is FQNEAQ in the germline V gene. The CDR3 runs 15 residues. This CDR3 is CASSTDRVGTDTQYF. The CDR3 bases are TGTGCCAGCAGCACAGACAGGGTCGGCACAGATACGCAGTATTTT. The complete variable domain, with remaining parts taken from reference TRBV7-8 and TRBJ2-3, reads GAGVSQSPRYKVAKRGQDVALRCDPISGHVSLFWYQQALGQGPEFLTYFQNEAQLDKSGLPSDRFFAERPEGSVSTLKIQRTQQEDSAVYLCASSTDRVGTDTQYFGPGTRLTVL.

The chain has TRBV5-1 and TRBJ2-1; TRBD1 agrees at 9 bases. Germline CDR1 is SGHRS and CDR2 is YFSETQ. V was pared by 4 bases and J by 6 bases, with 11 bases of the junction left unmatched. This CDR3 is 16 amino acids long. CDR3 DNA: TGCGCCAGCAGCCCGACCGGGACAGGGCACATCAATGAGCAGTTCTTC. Translated, it gives CASSPTGTGHINEQFF.

This clonotype was observed a handful of times. V and J are TRBV2 and TRBJ1-1; no firm D call. CDR3 length: 15 amino acids. Germline CDR1 is SNHLY and CDR2 is FYNNEI. Trimming left V 3 bases short and J 9 bases short, with 20 bases between. The CDR3 nucleotides are TGTGCCAGCAGTGACCCTCGTGACGGCCTTGGAAAAGCTTTCTTT. It specifies CASSDPRDGLGKAFF.

This clonotype was seen repeatedly, ten times or more. V usage is TRBV28 and J usage is TRBJ1-3, with D uncertain. V lost 3 bases and J 4 bases, leaving 4 bases between the germline ends. Germline V CDR1 and CDR2: MDHEN, SYDVKM. The CDR3 loop spans 12 amino acids. This CDR3 reads CASSFRGNTIYF. DNA for the CDR3: TGTGCCAGCAGTTTCAGGGGAAACACCATATATTTT. The entire variable domain, with the rest obtained from reference TRBV28 and TRBJ1-3, is as follows: DVKVTQSSRYLVKRTGEKVFLECVQDMDHENMFWYRQDPGLGLRLIYFSYDVKMKEKGDIPEGYSVSREKKERFSLILESASTNQTSMYLCASSFRGNTIYFGEGSWLTVV.

This clonotype was seen a few times. The chain recombines TRBV12-3 or TRBV12-4 with TRBJ2-7, with D tentatively TRBD1 (6 bases). V lost 8 bases and J lost 3, with 11 bases in between. This CDR3 is 12 amino acids long. CDR3 in amino acids: CASRDKVYEQYF. DNA for the CDR3: TGTGCCAGCCGGGACAAAGTCTACGAGCAGTACTTC.

V gene TRBV7-9 combines with J gene TRBJ2-4; D perhaps matches TRBD1 (6 bases). This CDR3 has 14 amino acids. The germline V gene encodes CDR1 SEHNR and CDR2 FQNEAQ (reference sequence). V was trimmed by 6 bases and J by 2 bases, leaving 11 bases between them. The chain's CDR3 is CASRKGTPKNIQYF. The DNA for the CDR3 is TGTGCCAGCAGAAAAGGGACACCCAAAAACATTCAGTACTTC.

A few counts support this clonotype. This chain joins TRBV28 and TRBJ2-3, with 7 bases fitting TRBD2. Germline trimming cut 7 bases from V and 5 bases from J; bases unmatched to any gene: 6. The CDR3 contains 13 residues. The germline gives CDR1 MDHEN, CDR2 SYDVKM. The CDR3 DNA is TGTGCCAGCAACCCCCGGGGGGAAGATACGCAGTATTTT. Its translation is CASNPRGEDTQYF.

J is TRBJ2-3 and V is TRBV7-3, with a weak D call TRBD2 (5 bases). Germline V gene data show CDR1 as SGHTA and CDR2 as FQGTGA. CDR3 length: 14 residues. Trimming removed 3 bases at V and 2 bases at J, with 9 bases between. This CDR3 is CASSLGANTDTQYF. The CDR3 nucleotides read TGTGCCAGCAGCTTGGGAGCAAACACAGATACGCAGTATTTT.

This clonotype was seen repeatedly, ten times or more. CDR3 sequence (DNA): TGTGCCAGCCAGACTAGCGGGAGTCATGAGCAGTTCTTC. This sequence encodes CASQTSGSHEQFF. The chain is built from TRBV28 and TRBJ2-1; TRBD2 agrees at 12 bases. The CDR3 covers 13 residues. The ends lost 8 bases at V and 8 bases at J; junction bases unmatched: 4. Germline values: CDR1 MDHEN, CDR2 SYDVKM.

This clonotype has a handful of counts. The V and J genes are TRBV10-3 and TRBJ1-1, with unresolved D. Trimming took off 4 bases at V and 3 bases at J, with 9 bases between the two ends. The CDR3 is made up of 13 amino acids. Germline-derived CDR1 and CDR2 are ENHRY and SYGVKD. The CDR3 region is CAISGQVDTEAFF. The CDR3 region has the DNA TGTGCCATCAGTGGGCAGGTGGACACTGAAGCTTTCTTT.

The gene calls are TRBV7-2 and TRBJ1-5; D uncertain. V lost 10 bases and J 4 bases, leaving 14 bases between the germline ends. Germline values: CDR1 SGHTA, CDR2 FQGNSA. The CDR3 covers 13 residues. CDR3 nucleotide sequence: TGTGCCACCTCCGGCAGCCTTAATCAGCCCCAGCATTTT. Its translation is CATSGSLNQPQHF.

The V and J genes are TRBV7-2 and TRBJ2-6; D may be TRBD1 (5 bases). Between the trimmed V and J ends, which lost 4 bases and 18 bases, there was a span of 31 bases. CDR1 is SGHTA and CDR2 is FQGNSA in the germline V gene. The CDR3 totals 17 residues. This chain's CDR3 is CASSSGRPRSWGQRPTF. The CDR3 DNA reads TGTGCCAGCAGCTCCGGCCGGCCACGGTCCTGGGGCCAACGTCCGACTTTC.

The chain has TRBV29-1 and TRBJ2-1; TRBD2 aligns across 7 bases. The CDR3 runs to 15 residues. Germline lookup yields CDR1 SQVTM and CDR2 ANQGSEA. With 2 bases clipped from V and 4 bases from J, the junction kept 8 bases outside the gene matches. DNA of the CDR3: TGCAGCGTTGAATGGCCAGCGGGGCCTTACAATGAGCAGTTCTTC. Translation gives CSVEWPAGPYNEQFF.

This clonotype was counted ten times or more. The chain carries TRBV7-8 and TRBJ2-7; D is undetermined. Germline CDR1 reads SGHVS; CDR2 reads FQNEAQ. Trimming pared 5 bases from V and 3 bases from J, leaving 11 bases between. The CDR3 contains 13 residues. This CDR3 reads CASSLGDHYEQYF. The CDR3 DNA is TGTGCCAGCAGCCTAGGAGACCACTACGAGCAGTACTTC.

The chain employs TRBV29-1 and TRBJ1-6; D is uncertain. The V end was cut by 4 bases, the J end by 10 bases, with 14 bases between. The CDR3 runs to 13 residues. The germline gives CDR1 SQVTM, CDR2 ANQGSEA. CDR3 nucleotides: TGCAGCGTTGCGAATGGGCGCAACTCACCCCTCCACTTT. Protein: CSVANGRNSPLHF.

The sample holds a few counts of this clonotype. The CDR3 region is CASSFSLGGQYF. CDR3 nucleotide sequence: TGTGCCAGCAGTTTTTCCCTCGGGGGGCAGTACTTC. The chain employs TRBV12-3 or TRBV12-4 and TRBJ2-7; possible D gene TRBD2, 6 bases. This CDR3 contains 12 residues. Trimming shortened V by 3 bases and J by 9 bases, and 12 bases separated the two germline ends.

The chain uses TRBV7-9 and TRBJ1-1; perhaps TRBD1 as D (6 bases). This CDR3 is 17 amino acids long. Germline CDR1 and CDR2: SEHNR and FQNEAQ (reference sequence). Trimming stripped 5 bases from V and 4 bases from J, with 23 bases between. Here the CDR3 DNA reads TGTGCCAGCAGCCGTGGGCTAGGTAGGGCACAGGGCACTGAAGCTTTCTTT. This gives the protein CASSRGLGRAQGTEAFF.

The J gene is TRBJ2-1, the V gene TRBV28, with D perhaps matching TRBD1 (5 bases). Per the germline V gene, CDR1 is MDHEN and CDR2 is SYDVKM. V lost 8 bases and J 1 base, leaving 15 bases between the germline ends. This CDR3 comprises 15 residues. CDR3 sequence: CASEGVPDSYNEQFF. The DNA for the CDR3 is TGTGCCAGCGAAGGGGTCCCCGATTCCTACAATGAGCAGTTCTTC.

This chain uses TRBV29-1 with TRBJ2-3; either TRBD1 or TRBD2 may fit D (6 bases each). Germline V lookup: CDR1 SQVTM, CDR2 ANQGSEA. Trimming cost V 4 bases and J 1 base, with 15 bases left between them. This CDR3 is 15 amino acids long. The CDR3 region has the DNA TGCAGCGTTGGGGTGGGGGGCGCACGCACAGATACGCAGTATTTT. Protein sequence: CSVGVGGARTDTQYF.

This chain uses TRBV28 with TRBJ1-1; TRBD1 might be the D (6 bases). The germline V and J ends were trimmed by 6 bases and 12 bases, with 26 bases remaining between them. Germline V gene sequence: CDR1 MDHEN, CDR2 SYDVKM. This CDR3 is 15 amino acids long. CDR3 residues: CASSSGTIKAWTTFF. CDR3 DNA: TGTGCCAGCAGCTCCGGGACAATCAAGGCCTGGACGACTTTCTTT.

This clonotype was detected a few times. This chain uses TRBV2 with TRBJ1-6; no definite D call. Germline V gene data show CDR1 as SNHLY and CDR2 as FYNNEI. This CDR3 region has 14 residues. V was shortened by 8 bases and J by 3 bases, with 11 bases between the two germline ends. The CDR3 region is CASGRTLYNSPLHF. The CDR3, as DNA: TGTGCCAGCGGACGTACGCTCTATAATTCACCCCTCCACTTT.

This clonotype has a handful of counts. The chain recombines TRBV12-3 or TRBV12-4 with TRBJ2-5, with TRBD2 identical over 8 bases. Trimming removed 4 bases from V and 4 bases from J; junction bases left unmatched: 8. The CDR3 is 15 amino acids. The CDR3 DNA is TGTGCCAGCAGTTCCTTAGCGGGGAAGGTAGAGACCCAGTACTTC. It is translated as CASSSLAGKVETQYF.

The rearrangement links TRBV20-1 to TRBJ2-7; D is tentatively TRBD1 or TRBD2 (6 bases each). The germline gives CDR1 DFQATT, CDR2 SNEGSKA (reference sequence). The CDR3 loop spans 15 amino acids. V was clipped by 3 bases and J by 2 bases, with 17 bases between them. The CDR3 here is CSARVGGGGPYEQYF. The CDR3 region has the DNA TGCAGTGCTAGGGTCGGAGGAGGGGGACCCTACGAGCAGTACTTC.

This clonotype occurred a few times. The chain recombines TRBV6-6 with TRBJ2-7, with a tentative D call TRBD2 (6 bases). V was pared by 5 bases and J by 3 bases, with 17 bases between. This CDR3 has 15 amino acids. Germline CDR1 MNHNY, CDR2 SVGAGI (reference sequence). The CDR3 nucleotides read TGTGCCAGCAGTGGAAATTGGGGACTTAACTACGAGCAGTACTTC. Its protein product is CASSGNWGLNYEQYF.